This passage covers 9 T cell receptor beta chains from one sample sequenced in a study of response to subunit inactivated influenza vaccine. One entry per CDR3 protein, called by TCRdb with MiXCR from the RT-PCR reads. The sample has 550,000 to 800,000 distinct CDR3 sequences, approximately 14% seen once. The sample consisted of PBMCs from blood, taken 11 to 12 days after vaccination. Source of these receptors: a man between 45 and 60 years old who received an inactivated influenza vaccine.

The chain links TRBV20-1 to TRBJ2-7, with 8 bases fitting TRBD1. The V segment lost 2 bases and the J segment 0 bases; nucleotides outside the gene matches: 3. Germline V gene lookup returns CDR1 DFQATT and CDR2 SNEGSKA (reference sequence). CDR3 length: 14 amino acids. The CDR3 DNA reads TGCAGTGCTAGAAGGACAGGGAGCTCCTACGAGCAGTACTTC. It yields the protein CSARRTGSSYEQYF.

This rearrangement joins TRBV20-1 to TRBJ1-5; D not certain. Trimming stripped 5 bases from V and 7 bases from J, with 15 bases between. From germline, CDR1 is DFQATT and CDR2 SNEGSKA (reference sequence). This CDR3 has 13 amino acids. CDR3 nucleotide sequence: TGCAGTGCTGTGTGGGGATTGGGGCAGCCCCAGCATTTT. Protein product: CSAVWGLGQPQHF.

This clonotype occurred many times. CDR3 bases: TGTGCCAGCAGTCGGACAGGGAGGACAGATACGCAGTATTTT. It is translated as CASSRTGRTDTQYF. This chain uses TRBV27 with TRBJ2-3; 8 nucleotides line up with TRBD1. Germline CDR1 and CDR2: MNHEY and SMNVEV (reference sequence). The CDR3 runs 14 residues. Unmatched junction bases numbered 4, after V lost 5 bases and J lost 3 bases.

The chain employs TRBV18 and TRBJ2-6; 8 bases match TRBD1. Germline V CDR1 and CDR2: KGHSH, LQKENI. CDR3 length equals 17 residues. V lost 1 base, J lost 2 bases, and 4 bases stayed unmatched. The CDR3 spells CASSPRSQGAGANVLTF. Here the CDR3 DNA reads TGTGCCAGCTCACCACGATCACAGGGGGCTGGGGCCAACGTCCTGACTTTC.

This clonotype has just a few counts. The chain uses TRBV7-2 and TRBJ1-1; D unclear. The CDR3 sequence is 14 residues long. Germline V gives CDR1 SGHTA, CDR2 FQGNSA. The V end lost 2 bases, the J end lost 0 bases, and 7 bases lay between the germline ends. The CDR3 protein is CASSLIVVNTEAFF. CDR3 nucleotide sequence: TGTGCCAGCAGCTTAATTGTAGTGAACACTGAAGCTTTCTTT.

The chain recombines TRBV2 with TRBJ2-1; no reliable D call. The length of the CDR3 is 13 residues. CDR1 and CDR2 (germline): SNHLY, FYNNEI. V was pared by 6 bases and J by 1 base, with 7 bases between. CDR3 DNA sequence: TGTGCCAGCAGCGGACGTTCCTACAATGAGCAGTTCTTC. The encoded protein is CASSGRSYNEQFF.

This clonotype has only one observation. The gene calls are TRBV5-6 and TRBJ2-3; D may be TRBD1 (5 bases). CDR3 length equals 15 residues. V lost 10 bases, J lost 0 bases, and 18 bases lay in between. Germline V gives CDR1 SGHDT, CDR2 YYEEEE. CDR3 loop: CASLLGPPSTDTQYF. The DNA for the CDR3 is TGTGCCTCCCTCCTGGGGCCTCCTAGCACAGATACGCAGTATTTT.

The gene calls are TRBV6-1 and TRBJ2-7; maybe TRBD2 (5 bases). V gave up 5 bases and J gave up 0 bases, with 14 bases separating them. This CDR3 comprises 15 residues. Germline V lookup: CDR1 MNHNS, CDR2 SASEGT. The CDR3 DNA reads TGTGCCAGCAGTACGACCCCGAGGGCCTCCTACGAGCAGTACTTC. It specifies CASSTTPRASYEQYF.

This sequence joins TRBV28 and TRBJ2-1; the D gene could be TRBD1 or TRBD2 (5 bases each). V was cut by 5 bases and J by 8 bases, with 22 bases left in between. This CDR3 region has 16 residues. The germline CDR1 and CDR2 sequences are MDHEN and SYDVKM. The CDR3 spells CASSANRDPLVDEQFF. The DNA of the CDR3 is TGTGCCAGCAGTGCAAACCGGGACCCCTTGGTCGATGAGCAGTTCTTC.